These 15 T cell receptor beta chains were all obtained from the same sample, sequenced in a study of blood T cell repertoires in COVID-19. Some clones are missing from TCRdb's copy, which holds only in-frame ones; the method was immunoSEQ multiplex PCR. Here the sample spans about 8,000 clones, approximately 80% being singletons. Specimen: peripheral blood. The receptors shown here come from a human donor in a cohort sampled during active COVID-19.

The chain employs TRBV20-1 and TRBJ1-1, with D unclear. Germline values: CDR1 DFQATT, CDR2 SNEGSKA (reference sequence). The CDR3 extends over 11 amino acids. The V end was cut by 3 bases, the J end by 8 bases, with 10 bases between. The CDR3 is CSASQREEAFF. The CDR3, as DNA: TGCAGTGCTAGTCAGAGGGAGGAAGCTTTCTTT.

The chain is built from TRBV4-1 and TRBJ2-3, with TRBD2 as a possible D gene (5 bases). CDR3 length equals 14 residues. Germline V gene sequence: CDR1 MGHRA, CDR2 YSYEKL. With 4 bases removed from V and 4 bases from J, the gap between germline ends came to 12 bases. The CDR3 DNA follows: TGCGCCAGCAGCCCCGCACGAGGGTCAGATACGCAGTATTTT. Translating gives CASSPARGSDTQYF.

The CDR3 DNA reads as TGCGCCAGCAGCTTGGACCAGGGGGGATATGGCTACACCTTC. As protein: CASSLDQGGYGYTF. The J gene is TRBJ1-2, the V gene TRBV5-1; TRBD1 agrees at 7 bases. In germline, CDR1 is SGHRS, CDR2 YFSETQ. This CDR3 is built from 14 residues. J gave up 5 bases and V 0 bases, and 4 bases lay outside the gene matches.

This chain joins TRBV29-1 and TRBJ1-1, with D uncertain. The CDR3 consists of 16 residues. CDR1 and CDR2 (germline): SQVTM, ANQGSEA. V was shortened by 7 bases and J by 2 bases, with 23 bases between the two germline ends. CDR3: CSALGSVRELNTEAFF. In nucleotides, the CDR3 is TGCAGCGCCCTGGGTAGTGTGAGGGAACTAAACACTGAAGCTTTCTTT.

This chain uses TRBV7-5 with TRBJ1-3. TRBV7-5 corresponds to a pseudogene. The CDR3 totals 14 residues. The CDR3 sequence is CVRIPCASGNTIYF. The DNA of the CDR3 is TGTGTCAGAATCCCCTGCGCCTCTGGAAACACCATATATTTT.

The CDR3: CASSIVGEDTQYF. The CDR3 bases are TGTGCCAGTAGTATCGTCGGGGAAGATACGCAGTATTTT. This chain connects TRBV19 to TRBJ2-3; the D gene is possibly TRBD2 (5 bases). The germline CDR1 and CDR2 sequences are LNHDA and SQIVND (reference sequence). Trimming took off 3 bases at V and 5 bases at J, with 9 bases between the two ends. The CDR3 runs 13 residues.

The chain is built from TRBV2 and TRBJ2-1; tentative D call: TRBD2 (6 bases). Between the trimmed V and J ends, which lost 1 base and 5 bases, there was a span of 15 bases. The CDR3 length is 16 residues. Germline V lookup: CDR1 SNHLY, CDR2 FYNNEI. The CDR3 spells CASSEDGTYLNNEQFF. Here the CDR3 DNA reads TGTGCCAGCAGTGAAGACGGGACTTATTTAAACAATGAGCAGTTCTTC.

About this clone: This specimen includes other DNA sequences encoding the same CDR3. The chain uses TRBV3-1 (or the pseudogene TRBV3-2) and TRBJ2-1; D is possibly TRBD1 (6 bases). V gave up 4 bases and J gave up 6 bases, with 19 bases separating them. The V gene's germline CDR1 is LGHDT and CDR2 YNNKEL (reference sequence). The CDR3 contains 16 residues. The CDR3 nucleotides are TGTGCCAGCAGCCGAAGCCGGGGACAAGGGGCCAATGAGCAGTTCTTC. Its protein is CASSRSRGQGANEQFF.

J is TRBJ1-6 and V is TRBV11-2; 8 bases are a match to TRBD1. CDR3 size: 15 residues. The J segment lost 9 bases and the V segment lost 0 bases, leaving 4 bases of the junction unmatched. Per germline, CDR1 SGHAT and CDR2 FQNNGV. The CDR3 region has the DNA TGTGCCAGCAGCTTAGAAACAGGGGGATCTTCACCCCTCCACTTT. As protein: CASSLETGGSSPLHF.

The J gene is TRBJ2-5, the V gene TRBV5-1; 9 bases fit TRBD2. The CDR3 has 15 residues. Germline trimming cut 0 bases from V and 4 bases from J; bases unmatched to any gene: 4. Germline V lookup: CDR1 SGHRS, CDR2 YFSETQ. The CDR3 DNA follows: TGCGCCAGCAGCTTGGTAGCGGGAGAGGTAGAGACCCAGTACTTC. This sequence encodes CASSLVAGEVETQYF.

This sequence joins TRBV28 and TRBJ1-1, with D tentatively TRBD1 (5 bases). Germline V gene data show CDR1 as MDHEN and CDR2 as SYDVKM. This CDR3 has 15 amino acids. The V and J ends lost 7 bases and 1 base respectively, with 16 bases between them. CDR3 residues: CASNAPLRGNTEAFF. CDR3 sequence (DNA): TGTGCCAGCAACGCGCCATTAAGGGGGAACACTGAAGCTTTCTTT.

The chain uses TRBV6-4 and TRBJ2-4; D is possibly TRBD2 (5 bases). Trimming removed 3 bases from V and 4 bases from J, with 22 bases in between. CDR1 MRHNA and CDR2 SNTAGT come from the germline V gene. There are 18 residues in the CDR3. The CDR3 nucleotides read TGTGCCAGCAGTGATCCCGGGAAATACCTACCGGGGAAAAACATTCAGTACTTC. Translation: CASSDPGKYLPGKNIQYF.

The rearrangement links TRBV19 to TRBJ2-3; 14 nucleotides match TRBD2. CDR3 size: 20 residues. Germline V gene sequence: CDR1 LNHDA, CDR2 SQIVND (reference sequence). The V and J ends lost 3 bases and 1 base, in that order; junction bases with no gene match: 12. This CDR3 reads CASSIQPATSGRAGTDTQYF. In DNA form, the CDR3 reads TGTGCCAGTAGTATCCAACCCGCGACTAGCGGGAGGGCTGGCACAGATACGCAGTATTTT.

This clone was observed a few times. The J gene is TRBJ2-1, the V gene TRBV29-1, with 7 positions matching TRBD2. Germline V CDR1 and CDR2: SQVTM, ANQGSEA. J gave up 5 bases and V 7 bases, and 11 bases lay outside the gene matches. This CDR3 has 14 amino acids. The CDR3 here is CSGFRGGDNNEQFF. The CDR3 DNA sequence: TGCAGCGGCTTCCGCGGGGGAGATAACAATGAGCAGTTCTTC.

CDR3 nucleotides: TGTGCCAGCAGCTTAGTTAGAAGCGTGTCCTACAATGAGCAGTTCTTC. Protein: CASSLVRSVSYNEQFF. The chain links TRBV7-9 to TRBJ2-1; D uncertain. The CDR3 is made up of 16 amino acids. V shed 1 base and J shed 1 base, with 11 bases lying between them. From germline, CDR1 is SEHNR and CDR2 FQNEAQ (reference sequence).